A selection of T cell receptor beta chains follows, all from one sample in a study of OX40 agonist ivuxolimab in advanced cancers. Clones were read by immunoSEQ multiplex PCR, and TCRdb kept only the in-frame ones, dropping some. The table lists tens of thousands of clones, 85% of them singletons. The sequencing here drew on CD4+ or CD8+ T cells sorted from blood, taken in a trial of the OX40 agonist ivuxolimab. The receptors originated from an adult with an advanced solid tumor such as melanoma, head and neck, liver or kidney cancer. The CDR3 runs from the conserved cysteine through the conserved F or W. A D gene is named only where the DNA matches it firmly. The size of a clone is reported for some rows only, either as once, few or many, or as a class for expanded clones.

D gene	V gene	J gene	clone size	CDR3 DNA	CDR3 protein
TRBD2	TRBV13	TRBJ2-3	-	TGTGCCAGCAGCTTTGGCCTAGCGGTAGATACGCAGTATTTT	CASSFGLAVDTQYF
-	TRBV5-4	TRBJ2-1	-	TGTGCCAGCAGTTTTGAGCGGGCGATTAATGAGCAGTTCTTC	CASSFERAINEQFF
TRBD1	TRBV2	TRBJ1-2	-	TGTGCCAGCACCCCGGGACAGGGCTTCGCTGGCTACACCTTC	CASTPGQGFAGYTF
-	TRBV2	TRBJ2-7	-	TGTGCCAGCAGCGGACACTACGAGCAGTACTTC	CASSGHYEQYF
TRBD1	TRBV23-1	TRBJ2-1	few	TGCGCCAGCATTGAGACAGGGATCCCCTACAATGAGCAGTTCTTC	CASIETGIPYNEQFF
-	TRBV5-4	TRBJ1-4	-	TGTGCCAGCAGCCCAAGGGCTCTGGATGAAAAACTGTTTTTT	CASSPRALDEKLFF
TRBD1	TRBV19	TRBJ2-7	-	TGTGCCAGTAGTATAGGAAGACAGGGCAAGGACGAGCAGTACTTC	CASSIGRQGKDEQYF
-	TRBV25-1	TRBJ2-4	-	TGTGCCAGCAGTGCAAAGAGTTTCAGGGGCTCCAAAAACATTCAGTACTTC	CASSAKSFRGSKNIQYF
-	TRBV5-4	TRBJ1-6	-	TGTGCCAGCAGCTCGGGGGCCAGGCAGGCCTATAATTCACCCCTCCACTTT	CASSSGARQAYNSPLHF
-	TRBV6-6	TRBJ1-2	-	TGTGCCAGCACTACTGAGACAGCTCGTACCTTC	CASTTETARTF
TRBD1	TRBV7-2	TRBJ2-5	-	TGTGCCAGCAGCGCGGCCGGGACAGACCAAGAGACCCAGTACTTC	CASSAAGTDQETQYF
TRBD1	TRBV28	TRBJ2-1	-	TGTGCCAGCAGTTCGACAGGGCCCTACAATGAGCAGTTCTTC	CASSSTGPYNEQFF
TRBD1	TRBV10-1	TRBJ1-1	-	TGCGCCAGCAGTGAATATGGGACAGGGTCGAGAGCTTTCTTT	CASSEYGTGSRAFF
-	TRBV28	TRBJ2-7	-	TGTGCCACCAAAGGGGCGGGTCTGCCCTACGAGCAGTACTTC	CATKGAGLPYEQYF
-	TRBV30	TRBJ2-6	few	TGTGCCTGGAGTCTCGGGACACCCTCTGGGGCCAACGTCCTGACTTTC	CAWSLGTPSGANVLTF
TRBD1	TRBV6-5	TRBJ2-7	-	TGTGCCAGCAGCCCCGGGACAGGGAAATACGAGCAGTACTTC	CASSPGTGKYEQYF
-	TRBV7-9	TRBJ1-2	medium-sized	TGTGCCAGCAGCTTAGCGGCAGGGAGAGGCTACACCTTC	CASSLAAGRGYTF
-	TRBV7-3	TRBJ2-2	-	TGTGCCAGCAGCTTAACAGGGGAGCTGTTTTTT	CASSLTGELFF
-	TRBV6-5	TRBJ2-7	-	TGTGCCAGCAGTTCCCACCCGACAGCCTCCGAGCAGTACTTC	CASSSHPTASEQYF
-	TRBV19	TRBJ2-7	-	TGTGCCAGTAGTATTGGGGACGGGTACTACGAGCAGTACTTC	CASSIGDGYYEQYF
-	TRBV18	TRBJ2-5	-	TGTGCCAGCTCACCACCGAACCAAGAGACCCAGTACTTC	CASSPPNQETQYF
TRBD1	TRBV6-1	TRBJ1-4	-	TGTGCCAGCAGGAAGGGACAGTGGGGGGAAAAACTGTTTTTT	CASRKGQWGEKLFF
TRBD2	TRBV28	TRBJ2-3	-	TGTGCCAGCAGTTTCTTCCCTAGCGGGATTAGAACAGATACGCAGTATTTT	CASSFFPSGIRTDTQYF
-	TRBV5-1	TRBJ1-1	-	TGCGCCAGCAGATTCCAGGGTGAGACCACTGAAGCTTTCTTT	CASRFQGETTEAFF
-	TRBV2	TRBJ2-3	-	TGTGCCAGCAGTTATAGGGGAGCAGATACGCAGTATTTT	CASSYRGADTQYF
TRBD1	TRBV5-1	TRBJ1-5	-	TGCGCCAGCAGAGCCGGGACAGGGCCGGATCAGCCCCAGCATTTT	CASRAGTGPDQPQHF
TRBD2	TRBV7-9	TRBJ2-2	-	TGTGCCAGCAGCTTGCGGGGGGCCCCGGGCACCGGGGAGCTGTTTTTT	CASSLRGAPGTGELFF
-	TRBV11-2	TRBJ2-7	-	TGTGCCAGCAGAAGACAGGCCATCTCCTACGAGCAGTACTTC	CASRRQAISYEQYF
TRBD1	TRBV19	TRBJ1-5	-	TGTGCCAGTAATGGCCGGGGACAGGGGTTTCAGCCCCAGCATTTT	CASNGRGQGFQPQHF
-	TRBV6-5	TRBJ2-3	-	TGTGCCAGCAGTTACGGTCCGGGAGATACGCAGTATTTT	CASSYGPGDTQYF
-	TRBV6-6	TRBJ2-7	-	TGTGCCAGCACAGGCGGCTCCTACGAGCAGTACTTC	CASTGGSYEQYF
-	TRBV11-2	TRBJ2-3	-	TGTGCCAGCAAAATGGACAGCACAGATACGCAGTATTTT	CASKMDSTDTQYF
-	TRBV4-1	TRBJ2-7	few	TGCGCCAGCAGCTCAGGGTGGGGCACTCCCGAGCAGTACTTC	CASSSGWGTPEQYF
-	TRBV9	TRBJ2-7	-	TGTGCCAGCAGCGTAAGACAGGACCCTGGGGAGCAGTACTTC	CASSVRQDPGEQYF
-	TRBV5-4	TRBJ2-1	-	TGTGCCAGCAGCTTGGCCCTGTCGGCTAGCCTATCCTACAATGAGCTGTTCTTC	CASSLALSASLSYNELFF
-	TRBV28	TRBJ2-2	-	TGTGCCAGCAGTATTCCACTCACAGGGAACACCGGGGAGCTGTTTTTT	CASSIPLTGNTGELFF
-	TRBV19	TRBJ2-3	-	TGTGCCAGTAAAGAGGGGGCGGGGAGCCCTAGCACAGATACGCAGTATTTT	CASKEGAGSPSTDTQYF
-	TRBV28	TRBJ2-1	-	TGTGCCAGCAGCCAATTAGGTACTGGGGATGAGCAGTTCTTC	CASSQLGTGDEQFF
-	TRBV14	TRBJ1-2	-	TGTGCCAGCAGCCAAGTGACGGCAGGAGCTTATGGCTACACCTTC	CASSQVTAGAYGYTF
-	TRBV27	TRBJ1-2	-	TGTGCCAGCAGTGTCCACAGGGTTCACGGTGCGGGCTACACCTTC	CASSVHRVHGAGYTF
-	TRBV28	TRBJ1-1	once	TGTGCCAGCAGTTTAAAGTTGAGGAACACTGAAGCTTTCTTT	CASSLKLRNTEAFF
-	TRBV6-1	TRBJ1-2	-	TGTGCCAGCACGCCCGGGGGGGGGCCAAGTGGCTACACCTTC	CASTPGGGPSGYTF
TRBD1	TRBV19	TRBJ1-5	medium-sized	TGTGCCAGTAGTATGACAGGGGGCAATCAGCCCCAGCATTTT	CASSMTGGNQPQHF
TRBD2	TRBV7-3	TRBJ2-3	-	TGTGCCAGCAGCGAAAGCGGGGGGGCGGCAGATACGCAGTATTTT	CASSESGGAADTQYF
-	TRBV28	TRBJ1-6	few	TGTGCCAGCAGTTTCCCTCGCGAGCTCTCACCCCTCCACTTT	CASSFPRELSPLHF
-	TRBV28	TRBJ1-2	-	TGTGCCAGCAGATCATACGGGGGGGCACCGAACGGCTATGGCTACACCTTC	CASRSYGGAPNGYGYTF
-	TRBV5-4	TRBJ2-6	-	TGTGCCAGCAGCTTTTTGAACTCTGGGGCCAACGTCCTGACTTTC	CASSFLNSGANVLTF
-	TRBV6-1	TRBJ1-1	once	TGTGCCTGCCGACGTGAAATGAACACTGAAGCTTTCTTT	CACRREMNTEAFF
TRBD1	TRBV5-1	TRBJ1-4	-	TGCGCCAGCAGCTCGCAACCGGGACAGAATGAAAAACTGTTTTTT	CASSSQPGQNEKLFF
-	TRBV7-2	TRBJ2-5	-	TGTGCCAGCAGCTTGACAAGGCCTAGTAGGGAGACCCAGTACTTC	CASSLTRPSRETQYF
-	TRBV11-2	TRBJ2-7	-	TGTGCCAGCAGCTCCGCATACGAGCAGTACTTC	CASSSAYEQYF
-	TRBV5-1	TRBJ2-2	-	TGCGCCAGCAGCTTGGAGAGTAGCGTCAACACCGGGGAGCTGTTTTTT	CASSLESSVNTGELFF